This T cell receptor beta chain is from a study of graft-versus-host responses after intestinal transplantation (dated by TCRdb to 2020 to 2022). Study-level background: The transplants that recipients received were multivisceral, liver-intestinal, or isolated intestinal. Every recipient was given anti-thymocyte globulin induction, followed by around three years of maintenance tacrolimus and steroids. After intestinal transplantation, graft-versus-host and host-versus-graft alloreactive T cell clones in the graft, circulation and bone marrow were tracked using bulk TCR-beta CDR3 sequencing. The cohort enrolled about two dozen intestinal transplant recipients, one of whom was a retransplant, and a few patients without pretransplant specimens were excluded. Alloreactive clones were identified by sequencing pre-transplant mixed lymphocyte reaction products and comparing these products with unstimulated pre-transplant donor and recipient T cells. A peak of at least 4% donor T cells among recipient peripheral blood mononuclear cells was the definition used for donor T cell macrochimerism. Instead of going to the commercial service, samples from a few later patients were sequenced in-house on an Illumina MiSeq and processed with MiXCR. Results and caveats for the whole study, not just this receptor: GvH clones were found in recipient bone marrow, and some of the GvH clones appeared earlier in ileal mucosa or blood, which is consistent with an intestinal mucosal origin. Early after transplant, peak levels of circulating GvH clones were found to be associated with declines in HvG clones. In patients with donor T cell macrochimerism, the allografts had high GvH to HvG T cell clonal ratios. The conclusions were limited by the relatively low number and heterogeneity of the intestinal transplant patients.

As for this clone: Which antigen it targets is not known. The record has no base qualities; no much larger clone is one base away. The same CDR3 arises from other DNA sequences in this sample as well.

The library was obtained by the immunoSEQ multiplex PCR assay. In most patients, genomic DNA was isolated using the Qiagen DNeasy Blood and Tissue Kit and sent frozen to Adaptive Biotechnologies for TCR sequencing. For most patients, genomic DNA was subjected to high-throughput TCR-beta CDR3 sequencing by Adaptive Biotechnologies. The source study handled its data this way. Adaptive's ImmunoSEQ software supplied the TCR sequencing data for more than 15 patients, while MiXCR and VDJtools were used to process a few other patients. To correct CD4 versus CD8 sorting errors, sequences present in both subsets at a frequency ratio below 5:1 were removed. CDR3 nucleotide sequences shared by donor and recipient were removed because the origin of these sequences could not be assigned. At least 2-fold expansion over unstimulated cells and a minimum CFSE-low frequency of 0.002% (template counts) or 0.001% (read counts) were required for clones to be classified as alloreactive. Mappable clones were those detected in sequenced pre-transplant spleen, lymph node, or MLR CFSE-low populations of the donor or recipient. Cumulative frequency of alloreactive clones was calculated as a percentage of all sequences weighted by copy number. Drawn from immuneACCESS, this table holds only the in-frame rearrangements with V and J called that TCRdb kept. Clones are partly lost; checked studies trace under half to an unresolved V gene and leave the rest unexplained. V, J and clone size reflect that table, while D and trimming were determined from the DNA. This sample lists around 97,000 clones; 93% were detected once. Of the sample, more than 0.9% falls within the top ten clones.

Sample time point, as interpreted from the label and publication: cells obtained before transplantation from donor or recipient. CD3+CD4+ and CD3+CD8+ populations were FACS-sorted from unstimulated pre-transplant donor and recipient cells taken from spleen or lymph nodes. The CDR3 holds 14 amino acids from the cysteine to the phenylalanine. The only DNA kept is the CDR3, 42 bases in frame from the first base. From a lookup of the germline V gene, CDR1 and CDR2 are SGHDT and YYEEEE. V is shortened by 0 bases, J by 0 bases, and the region joining them spans 6 bases. This receptor was obtained from a human donor who received an intestinal transplant. In this chain, TRBV5-6 is recombined with TRBJ1-1, with the identity of the D gene unclear. Sequences were derived from unstimulated CD8+ T cells sorted from spleen or lymph node cells, sampled before intestinal transplant. This receptor has the CDR3 CASSLGGMNTEAFF. The DNA is as follows: TGTGCCAGCAGCTTGGGAGGTATGAACACTGAAGCTTTCTTT.